This TCR beta chain was identified during a study of shared clonotypes between healthy human individuals. Study-level points and caveats: Of the naive CD4 clonotypes, roughly 5% were shared across several donors. Expectations were that clonotype sharing among donors would be affected by sequencing depth. Sampling included only blood; tissue repertoires likely differ.

Points on this clone: Its specificity is unknown.

Deep was the level at which the assay was run. Libraries were prepared by immunoSEQ multiplex PCR; TCRdb keeps only in-frame clonotypes and omits some of them. The sample includes roughly 2,300,000 clones, around 92% of them seen just once. V trimming: 3 bases; J trimming: 2 bases; junction bases outside the gene matches: 6. The germline V gene has CDR1 MDHEN and CDR2 SYDVKM. CDR3 size: 15 residues. The sequencing sample was made of naive CD4+ T cells from PBMCs. Indicated subset: CD45RA+ positively selected. The chain couples TRBV28 to TRBJ2-7; 8 nucleotides line up with TRBD2. The sequence was collected from a man younger than 35 in good health. Some clones in this sample may be carry-over from other donors' samples. The CDR3 reads CASSLERESTYEQYF. DNA of the CDR3: TGTGCCAGCAGTTTGGAGCGGGAGAGTACCTACGAGCAGTACTTC.